This entry lists 7 T cell receptor beta chains sequenced from one sample in a study of Ad26.COV2.S vaccination and SARS-CoV-2 variants (dated by TCRdb to the early 2020s). Libraries came from the immunoSEQ multiplex PCR assay. TCRdb obtained this table from immuneACCESS and retained in-frame rearrangements with V and J assigned. These tables miss some clones; where compared with another copy, unresolved V genes account for less than half of the shortfall, and the remainder is unexplained. A total of 360,000 or so clones appear in this sample, more than 75% of them only once. The top ten clones comprise 3.4% of the sample. The label giving this sample's treatment or condition can be read as: about 20 received Ad26.COV2.S at low or high dose, single or two shots; about five received placebo; per-sample allocation not given. For vaccine and placebo recipients, the sequenced repertoires came from samples collected on day 63 after the first injection.

The sequenced sample was peripheral blood, obtained in a trial of Ad26.COV2.S vaccine versus placebo. These receptors originate from a person between 18 and 60 years old who received the Ad26.COV2.S COVID-19 vaccine or a placebo.

V usage is TRBV7-9 and J usage is TRBJ1-1, with D uncertain. The CDR3 contains 11 residues. The germline CDR1 and CDR2 sequences are SEHNR and FQNEAQ (reference sequence). The V end lost 3 bases, the J end lost 10 bases, and 9 bases lay between the germline ends. CDR3 protein: CASSFGVGAFF. The DNA for the CDR3 is TGTGCCAGCAGCTTCGGGGTAGGAGCTTTCTTT. Looking up the rest from reference TRBV7-9 and TRBJ1-1 gives the full variable domain: DTGVSQNPRHKITKRGQNVTFRCDPISEHNRLYWYRQTLGQGPEFLTYFQNEAQLEKSRLLSDRFSAERPKGSFSTLEIQRTEQGDSAMYLCASSFGVGAFFGQGTRLTVV.

The V call is TRBV6-5, the J call TRBJ1-6; a weak D match, TRBD1 (5 bases). Germline-derived CDR1 and CDR2 are MNHEY and SVGAGI. V was cut by 6 bases and J by 7 bases, with 13 bases left in between. The CDR3 is 14 amino acids. The CDR3 loop is CASRSQGGNSPLHF. DNA for the CDR3: TGTGCCAGCAGGAGCCAGGGAGGAAATTCACCCCTCCACTTT.

The V and J genes are TRBV19 and TRBJ1-5; possibly TRBD1 for D (6 bases). The V gene's germline CDR1 is LNHDA and CDR2 SQIVND (reference sequence). V dropped 6 bases and J dropped 0 bases, with 12 bases sitting between them. The CDR3 has 15 residues. This CDR3 reads CASRMGTHSNQPQHF. The DNA for the CDR3 is TGTGCCAGTAGAATGGGGACACATAGCAATCAGCCCCAGCATTTT. Complete variable domain (other parts from reference TRBV19 and TRBJ1-5): DGGITQSPKYLFRKEGQNVTLSCEQNLNHDAMYWYRQDPGQGLRLIYYSQIVNDFQKGDIAEGYSVSREKKESFPLTVTSAQKNPTAFYLCASRMGTHSNQPQHFGDGTRLSIL.

The chain carries TRBV29-1 and TRBJ2-3; 8 nucleotides line up with TRBD1. The CDR3 runs 14 residues. With 1 base clipped from V and 4 bases from J, the junction kept 4 bases outside the gene matches. Germline V gene data show CDR1 as SQVTM and CDR2 as ANQGSEA. The CDR3: CSVEGQGAADTQYF. CDR3 sequence (DNA): TGCAGCGTTGAAGGGCAGGGGGCGGCAGATACGCAGTATTTT.

The chain links TRBV27 to TRBJ2-7; TRBD1 matches 8 bases. The CDR3 spans 16 residues. Germline V CDR1 and CDR2: MNHEY, SMNVEV (reference sequence). The V gene end was trimmed by 7 bases and the J gene end by 4 bases; junction bases not matched to a gene: 15. CDR3 sequence (DNA): TGTGCCAGCAAAAGAGGGGACAGGAGAGAAATTTACGAGCAGTACTTC. Translated, it gives CASKRGDRREIYEQYF.

The chain is built from TRBV7-8 and TRBJ2-1, with 7 bases aligning to TRBD1. V was pared by 0 bases and J by 1 base, with 3 bases of the junction left unmatched. Per the germline V gene, CDR1 is SGHVS and CDR2 is FQNEAQ. The CDR3 consists of 16 residues. The CDR3 DNA is TGTGCCAGCAGCTTAGCATGGGGACAGTCCTACAATGAGCAGTTCTTC. Translation gives CASSLAWGQSYNEQFF.

The chain has TRBV6-5 and TRBJ1-6; 7 nucleotides match TRBD1. J was trimmed by 10 bases and V by 2 bases; bases with no gene match: 8. CDR1 and CDR2 (germline): MNHEY, SVGAGI. This CDR3 has 15 residues. DNA for the CDR3: TGTGCCAGCAGTTACGTGGGACAGTTGGAGTCACCCCTCCACTTT. It codes for CASSYVGQLESPLHF.